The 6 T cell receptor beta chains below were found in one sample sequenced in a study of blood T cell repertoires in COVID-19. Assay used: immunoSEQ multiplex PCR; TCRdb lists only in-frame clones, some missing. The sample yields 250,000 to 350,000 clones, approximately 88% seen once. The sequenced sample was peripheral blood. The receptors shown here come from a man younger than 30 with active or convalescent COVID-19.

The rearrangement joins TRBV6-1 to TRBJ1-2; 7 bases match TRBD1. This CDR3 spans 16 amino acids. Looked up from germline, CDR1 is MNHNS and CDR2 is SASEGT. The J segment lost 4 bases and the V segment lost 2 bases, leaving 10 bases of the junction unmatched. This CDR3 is CASSESTGDRTYGYTF. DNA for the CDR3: TGTGCCAGCAGTGAAAGTACAGGGGACCGAACCTATGGCTACACCTTC.

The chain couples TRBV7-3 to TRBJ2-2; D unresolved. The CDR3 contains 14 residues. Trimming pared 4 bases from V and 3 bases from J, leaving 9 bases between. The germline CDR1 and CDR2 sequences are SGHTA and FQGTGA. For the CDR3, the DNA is TGTGCCAGCAGCTCATATTTAGACACCGGGGAGCTGTTTTTT. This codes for CASSSYLDTGELFF.

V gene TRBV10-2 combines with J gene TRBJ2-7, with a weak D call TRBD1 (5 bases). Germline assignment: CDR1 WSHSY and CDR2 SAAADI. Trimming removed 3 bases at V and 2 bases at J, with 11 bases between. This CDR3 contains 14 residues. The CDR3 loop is CASSDTGWAYEQYF. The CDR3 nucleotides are TGCGCCAGCAGTGATACAGGTTGGGCCTACGAGCAGTACTTC.

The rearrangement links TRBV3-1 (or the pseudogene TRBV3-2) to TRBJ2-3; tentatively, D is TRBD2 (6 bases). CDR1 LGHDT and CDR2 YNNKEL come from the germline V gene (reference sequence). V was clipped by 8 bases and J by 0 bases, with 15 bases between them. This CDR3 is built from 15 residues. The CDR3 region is CASDSSETSTDTQYF. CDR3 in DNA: TGTGCCAGCGATTCTAGCGAGACTAGCACAGATACGCAGTATTTT.

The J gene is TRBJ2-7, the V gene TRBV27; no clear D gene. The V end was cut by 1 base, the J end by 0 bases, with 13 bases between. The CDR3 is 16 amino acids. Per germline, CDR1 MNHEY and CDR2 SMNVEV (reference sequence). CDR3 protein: CASSLLAQSSSYEQYF. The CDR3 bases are TGTGCCAGCAGTTTATTAGCTCAGAGTAGCTCCTACGAGCAGTACTTC.

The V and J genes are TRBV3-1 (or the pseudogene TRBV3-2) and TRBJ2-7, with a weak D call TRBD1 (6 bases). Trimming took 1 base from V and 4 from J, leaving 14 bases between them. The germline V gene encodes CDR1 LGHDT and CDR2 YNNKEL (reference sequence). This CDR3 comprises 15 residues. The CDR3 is CASSQVTGLRYEQYF. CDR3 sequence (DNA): TGTGCCAGCAGCCAAGTAACAGGGTTGAGGTACGAGCAGTACTTC.